Listed below are T cell receptor beta chains from one sample, sequenced in a study of cytomegalovirus exposure and HLA in healthy donors. Produced via immunoSEQ multiplex PCR; TCRdb's table is partial and in-frame only. The sample carries about 160,000 clones, about 75% recorded once. Sequencing was carried out using PBMCs. The receptor set was obtained from a woman aged 45-59 years in good health and CMV-seropositive. Each CDR3 is given with its conserved first and last residue. D genes are given only for firm matches. The size of a clone is reported for some rows only, either as once, few or many, or as a class for expanded clones.

J: TRBJ2-7
D: TRBD2
length: 15
size: NA
V: TRBV5-4
CDR3: CASSFGGGPSYEQYF
DNA: TGTGCCAGCAGCTTTGGCGGGGGGCCTTCCTACGAGCAGTACTTC

J: TRBJ1-2
D: TRBD1
length: 13
size: NA
V: TRBV19
CDR3: CATSTGSYYGYTF
DNA: TGTGCCACTTCGACAGGGTCTTATTATGGCTACACCTTC

J: TRBJ1-5
D: NA
length: 14
size: NA
V: TRBV6-5
CDR3: CASPSANSNQPQHF
DNA: TGTGCCAGCCCCTCCGCGAATAGCAATCAGCCCCAGCATTTT

J: TRBJ2-3
D: TRBD2
length: 16
size: NA
V: TRBV7-3
CDR3: CASSQVAGQPSDTQYF
DNA: TGTGCCAGCAGCCAAGTAGCGGGGCAACCCTCAGATACGCAGTATTTT

J: TRBJ1-6
D: NA
length: 16
size: NA
V: TRBV19
CDR3: CASSPTGTPDNSPLHF
DNA: TGTGCCAGTAGTCCCACCGGGACACCGGATAATTCACCCCTCCACTTT

J: TRBJ2-1
D: NA
length: 17
size: few
V: TRBV4-2
CDR3: CASSQVWTALSYNEQFF
DNA: TGTGCCAGCAGCCAGGTCTGGACAGCCCTCTCCTACAATGAGCAGTTCTTC

J: TRBJ2-7
D: TRBD1
length: 15
size: once
V: TRBV4-1
CDR3: CASSQSGTGIYEQYF
DNA: TGCGCCAGCAGCCAATCCGGGACAGGGATCTACGAGCAGTACTTC

J: TRBJ2-4
D: TRBD1
length: 15
size: NA
V: TRBV7-9
CDR3: CASSLKGTAQNIQYF
DNA: TGTGCCAGCAGCTTAAAAGGGACAGCGCAAAACATTCAGTACTTC

J: TRBJ2-7
D: NA
length: 17
size: few
V: TRBV5-3
CDR3: CARSLVSWAYPSYEQYF
DNA: TGTGCCAGAAGCTTGGTTTCTTGGGCCTACCCCTCCTACGAGCAGTACTTC

J: TRBJ2-3
D: NA
length: 17
size: NA
V: TRBV4-3
CDR3: CASSHKGQRAGWDTQYF
DNA: TGCGCCAGCAGCCATAAGGGACAGCGGGCCGGATGGGATACGCAGTATTTT

J: TRBJ1-5
D: NA
length: 14
size: NA
V: TRBV2
CDR3: CASSETVSNQPQHF
DNA: TGTGCCAGCAGTGAGACAGTCAGCAATCAGCCCCAGCATTTT